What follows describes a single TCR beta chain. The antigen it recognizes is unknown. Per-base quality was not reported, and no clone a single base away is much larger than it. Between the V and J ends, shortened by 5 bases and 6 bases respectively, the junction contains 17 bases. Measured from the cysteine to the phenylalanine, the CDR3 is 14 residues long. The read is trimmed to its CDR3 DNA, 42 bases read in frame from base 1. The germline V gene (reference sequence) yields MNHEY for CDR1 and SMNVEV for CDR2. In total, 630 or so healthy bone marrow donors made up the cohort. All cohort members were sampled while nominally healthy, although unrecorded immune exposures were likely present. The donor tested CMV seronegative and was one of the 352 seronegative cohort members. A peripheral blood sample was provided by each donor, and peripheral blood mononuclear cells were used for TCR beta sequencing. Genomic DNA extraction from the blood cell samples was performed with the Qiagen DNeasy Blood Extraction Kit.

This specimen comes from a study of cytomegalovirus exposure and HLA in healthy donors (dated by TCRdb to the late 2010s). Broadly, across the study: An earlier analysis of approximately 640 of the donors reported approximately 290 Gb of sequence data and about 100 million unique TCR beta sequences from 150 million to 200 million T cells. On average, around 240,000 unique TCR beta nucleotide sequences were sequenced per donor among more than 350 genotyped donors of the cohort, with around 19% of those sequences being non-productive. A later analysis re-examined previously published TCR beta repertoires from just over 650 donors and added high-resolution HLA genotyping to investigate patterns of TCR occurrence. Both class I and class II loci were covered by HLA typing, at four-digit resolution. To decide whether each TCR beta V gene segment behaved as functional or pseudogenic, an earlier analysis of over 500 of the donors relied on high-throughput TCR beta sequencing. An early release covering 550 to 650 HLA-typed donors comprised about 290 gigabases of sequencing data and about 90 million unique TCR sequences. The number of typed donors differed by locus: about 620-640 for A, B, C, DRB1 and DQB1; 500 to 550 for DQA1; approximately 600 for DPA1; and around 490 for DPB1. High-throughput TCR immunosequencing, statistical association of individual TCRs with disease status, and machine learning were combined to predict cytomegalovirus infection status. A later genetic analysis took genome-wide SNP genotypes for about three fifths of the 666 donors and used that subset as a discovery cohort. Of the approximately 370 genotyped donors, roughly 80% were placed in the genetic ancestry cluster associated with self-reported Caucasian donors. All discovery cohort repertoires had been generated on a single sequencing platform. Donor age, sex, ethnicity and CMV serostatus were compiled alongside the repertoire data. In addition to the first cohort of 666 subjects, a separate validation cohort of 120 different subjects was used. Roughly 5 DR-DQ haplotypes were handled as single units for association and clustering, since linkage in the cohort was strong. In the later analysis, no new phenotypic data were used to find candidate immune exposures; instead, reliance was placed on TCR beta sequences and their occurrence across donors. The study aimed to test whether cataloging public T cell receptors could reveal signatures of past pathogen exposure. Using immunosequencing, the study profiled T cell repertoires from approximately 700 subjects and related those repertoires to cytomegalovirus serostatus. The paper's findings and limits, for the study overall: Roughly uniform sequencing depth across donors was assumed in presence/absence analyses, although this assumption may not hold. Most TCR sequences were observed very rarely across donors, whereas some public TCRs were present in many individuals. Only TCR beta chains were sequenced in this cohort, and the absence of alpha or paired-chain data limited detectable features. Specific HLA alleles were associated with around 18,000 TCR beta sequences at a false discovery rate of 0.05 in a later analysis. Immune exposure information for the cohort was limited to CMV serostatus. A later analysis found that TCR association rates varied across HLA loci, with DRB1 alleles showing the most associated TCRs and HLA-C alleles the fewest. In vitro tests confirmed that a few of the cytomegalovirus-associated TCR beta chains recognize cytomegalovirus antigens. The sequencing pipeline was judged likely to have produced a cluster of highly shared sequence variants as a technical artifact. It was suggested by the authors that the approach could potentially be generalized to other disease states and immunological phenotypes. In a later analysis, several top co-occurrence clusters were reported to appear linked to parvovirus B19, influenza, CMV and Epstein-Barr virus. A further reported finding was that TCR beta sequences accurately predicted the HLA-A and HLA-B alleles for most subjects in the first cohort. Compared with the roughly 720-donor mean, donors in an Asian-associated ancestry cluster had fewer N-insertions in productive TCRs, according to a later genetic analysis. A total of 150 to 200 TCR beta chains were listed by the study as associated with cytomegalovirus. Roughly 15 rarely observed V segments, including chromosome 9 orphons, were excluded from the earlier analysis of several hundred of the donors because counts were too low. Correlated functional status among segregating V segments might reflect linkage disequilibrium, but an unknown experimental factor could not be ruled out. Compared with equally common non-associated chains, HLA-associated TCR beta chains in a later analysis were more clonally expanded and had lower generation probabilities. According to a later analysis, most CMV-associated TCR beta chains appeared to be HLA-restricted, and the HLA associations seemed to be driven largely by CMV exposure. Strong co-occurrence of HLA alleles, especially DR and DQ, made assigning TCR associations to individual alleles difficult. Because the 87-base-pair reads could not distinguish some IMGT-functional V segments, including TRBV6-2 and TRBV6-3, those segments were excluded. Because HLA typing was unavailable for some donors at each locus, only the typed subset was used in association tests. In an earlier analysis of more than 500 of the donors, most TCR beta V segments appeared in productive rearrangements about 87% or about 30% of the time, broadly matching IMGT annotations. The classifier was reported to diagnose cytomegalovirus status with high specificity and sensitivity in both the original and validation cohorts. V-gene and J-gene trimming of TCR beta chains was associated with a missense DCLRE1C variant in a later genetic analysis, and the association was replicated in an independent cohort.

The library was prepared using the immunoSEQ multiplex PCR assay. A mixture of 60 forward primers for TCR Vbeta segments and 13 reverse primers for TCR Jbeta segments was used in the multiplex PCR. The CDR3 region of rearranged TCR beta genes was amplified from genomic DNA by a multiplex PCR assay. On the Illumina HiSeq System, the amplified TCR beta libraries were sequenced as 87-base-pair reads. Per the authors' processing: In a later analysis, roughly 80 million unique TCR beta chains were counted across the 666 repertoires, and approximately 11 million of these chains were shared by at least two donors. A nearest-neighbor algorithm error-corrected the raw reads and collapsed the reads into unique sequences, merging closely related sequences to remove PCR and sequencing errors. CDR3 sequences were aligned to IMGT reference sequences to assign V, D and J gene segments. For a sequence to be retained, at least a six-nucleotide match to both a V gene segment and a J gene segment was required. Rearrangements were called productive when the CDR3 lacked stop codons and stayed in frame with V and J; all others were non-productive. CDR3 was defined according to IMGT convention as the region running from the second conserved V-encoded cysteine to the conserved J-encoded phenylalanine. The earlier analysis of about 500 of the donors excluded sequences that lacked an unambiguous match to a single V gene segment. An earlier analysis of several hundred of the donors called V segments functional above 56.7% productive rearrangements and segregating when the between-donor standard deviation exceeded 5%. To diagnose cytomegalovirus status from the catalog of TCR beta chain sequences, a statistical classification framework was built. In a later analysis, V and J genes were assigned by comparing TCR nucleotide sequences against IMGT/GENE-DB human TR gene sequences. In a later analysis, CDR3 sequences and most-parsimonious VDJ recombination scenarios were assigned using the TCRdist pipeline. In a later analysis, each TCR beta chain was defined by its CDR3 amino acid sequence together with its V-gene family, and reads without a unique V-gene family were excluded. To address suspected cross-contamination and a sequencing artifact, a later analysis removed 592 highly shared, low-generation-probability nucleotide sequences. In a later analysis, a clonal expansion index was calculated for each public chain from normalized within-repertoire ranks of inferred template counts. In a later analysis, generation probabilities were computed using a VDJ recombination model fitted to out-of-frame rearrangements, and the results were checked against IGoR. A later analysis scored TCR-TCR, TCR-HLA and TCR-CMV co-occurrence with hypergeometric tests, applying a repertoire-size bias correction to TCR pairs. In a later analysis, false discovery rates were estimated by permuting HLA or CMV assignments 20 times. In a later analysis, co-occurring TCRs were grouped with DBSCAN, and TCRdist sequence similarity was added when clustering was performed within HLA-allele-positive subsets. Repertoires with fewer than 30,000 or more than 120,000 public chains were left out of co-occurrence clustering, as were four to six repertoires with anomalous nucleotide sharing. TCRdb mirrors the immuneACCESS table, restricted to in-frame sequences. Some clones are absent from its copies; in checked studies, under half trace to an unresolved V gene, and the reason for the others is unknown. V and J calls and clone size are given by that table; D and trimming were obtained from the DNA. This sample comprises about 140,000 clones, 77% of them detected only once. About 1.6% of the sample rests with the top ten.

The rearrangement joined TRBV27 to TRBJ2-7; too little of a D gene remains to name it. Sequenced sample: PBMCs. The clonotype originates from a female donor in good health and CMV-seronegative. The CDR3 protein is CASSLQAPPCEQYF. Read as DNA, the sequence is TGTGCCAGCAGTCTCCAGGCCCCTCCCTGCGAGCAGTACTTC.